The TCR beta chain under discussion was sequenced for a study of cytomegalovirus exposure and HLA in healthy donors. Study observations and caveats: The authors listed 164 TCR beta chains as cytomegalovirus-associated. The study dropped some indistinguishable V segments, TRBV6-2 and TRBV6-3 among them. Reports showed the classifier diagnosing cytomegalovirus status with high specificity and sensitivity.

A word on this clone: What it binds is not known.

PCR involved 60 Vbeta and 13 Jbeta primers. Methods used by the authors: An analysis that came later counted some 85 million unique TCR beta chains, 10 million to 11 million shared. Only in-frame clones appear in the TCRdb table, and some are missing; sequencing was by immunoSEQ multiplex PCR. For V, J and clone size, that table is used; D and trimming come from the DNA. The table gives about 120,000 clones; the top ten clones make up under 7% of it. The length of the CDR3 is 17 residues. Trimming stripped 0 bases from V and 6 bases from J, with 18 bases between. The germline CDR1 and CDR2 sequences are MRHNA and SNTAGT.

The chain is built from TRBV6-4 and TRBJ1-5; D is uncertain. Sequencing input: PBMCs. The source is a man aged 40-49 years in good health and CMV-seropositive. CDR3 coding DNA: TGTGCCAGCAGTGACTCGGTTTCGATTGAGGGTGTTCAGCCCCAGCATTTT. It yields the protein CASSDSVSIEGVQPQHF.